The clone carrying this T cell receptor beta chain has a count of ten or more. Its target is unknown. The sample belongs to a study of T cells in Graves' hyperthyroidism and ophthalmopathy. Exclusion followed for patients with uncontrolled infection, other autoimmune disease, pregnancy or lactation. Diagnoses used clinical symptoms, serum thyroxine and TRAb, thyroid ultrasound and orbital computed tomography. This CDR3 contains 12 residues. Per the germline V gene, CDR1 is SNHLY and CDR2 is FYNNEI. Trimming took 3 bases from V and 5 from J; bases not matched to a gene: 0. TCR beta CDR3 regions were amplified from RNA. Carried out on the TCR CDR3, a first-round RT-PCR used the HTBI primer set. TCRdb re-called the multiplex PCR reads through MiXCR, storing one row per CDR3 protein. Of under 700,000 distinct CDR3 sequences in the sample, about 43% were seen once. General study findings and limits: Ophthalmopathy onset followed model prediction by a median approximately six months.

The sample was peripheral blood or thyroid tissue (not recorded which). The receptor comes from a young woman with Graves' hyperthyroidism. The chain is built from TRBV2 and TRBJ2-5; 7 nucleotides agree with TRBD2. The CDR3 nucleotides are TGTGCCAGCAGTGACGGGGGGGAGACCCAGTACTTC. Protein product: CASSDGGETQYF.